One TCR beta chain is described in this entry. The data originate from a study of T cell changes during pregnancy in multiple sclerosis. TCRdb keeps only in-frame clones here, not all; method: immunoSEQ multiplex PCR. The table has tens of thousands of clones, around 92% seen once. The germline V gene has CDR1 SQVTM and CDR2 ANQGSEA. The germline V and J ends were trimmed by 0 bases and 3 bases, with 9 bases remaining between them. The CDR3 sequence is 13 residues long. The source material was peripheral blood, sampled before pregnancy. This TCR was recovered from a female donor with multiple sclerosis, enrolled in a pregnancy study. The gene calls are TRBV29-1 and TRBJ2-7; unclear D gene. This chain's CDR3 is CSVEDVQNYEQYF. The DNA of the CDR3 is TGCAGCGTTGAAGATGTCCAGAACTACGAGCAGTACTTC.